Below are 14 T cell receptor beta chains sequenced from a single sample in a study of cytomegalovirus exposure and HLA in healthy donors. 13 Jbeta primers and 60 Vbeta primers were used for the PCR. TCRdb's table, derived via immunoSEQ multiplex PCR, lists solely in-frame clones and lacks some. The sample holds about 200,000 clones, over 75% seen once. What was sequenced was PBMCs. These receptors were collected from a man younger than 35 in good health and CMV-seronegative.

This chain links TRBV6-6 with TRBJ2-2, with D tentatively TRBD2 (5 bases). V was trimmed by 8 bases and J by 3 bases, leaving 19 bases between them. The germline gives CDR1 MNHNY, CDR2 SVGAGI (reference sequence). The CDR3 is made up of 16 amino acids. The DNA for the CDR3 is TGTGCCAGCCCCCCGACTCCCACTAGTTACACCGGGGAGCTGTTTTTT. Translating it yields CASPPTPTSYTGELFF.

This clone is a singleton in its sample. The rearrangement uses TRBV6-5 and TRBJ2-1, with D unresolved. This CDR3 comprises 12 residues. Germline loops: CDR1 MNHEY, CDR2 SVGAGI. The V and J ends lost 2 bases and 10 bases respectively, with 9 bases between them. The CDR3 spells CASSYPNREQFF. Here the CDR3 DNA reads TGTGCCAGCAGTTACCCGAACAGAGAGCAGTTCTTC.

This chain links TRBV6-5 with TRBJ2-5, with 12 bases matching TRBD2. The DNA end lines up better with TRBJ2-7; the J call may be wrong. Germline lookup yields CDR1 MNHEY and CDR2 SVGAGI. This CDR3 has 15 amino acids. CDR3 residues: CASSTTSGRSYEQYF. CDR3 DNA: TGTGCCAGCAGTACAACTAGCGGGAGGTCCTACGAGCAGTACTTC.

The gene calls are TRBV6-5 and TRBJ1-1; D is uncertain. The length of the CDR3 is 13 residues. CDR1 MNHEY and CDR2 SVGAGI come from the germline V gene. The V end lost 5 bases, the J end lost 1 base, and 8 bases lay between the germline ends. CDR3 protein: CASSRLTNTEAFF. CDR3 nucleotides: TGTGCCAGCAGTCGACTTACGAACACTGAAGCTTTCTTT.

The chain is built from TRBV12-5 and TRBJ1-4; D might be TRBD1 (5 bases). Germline-derived CDR1 and CDR2 are LGHNT and FRNRAP. The CDR3 is made up of 13 amino acids. V was trimmed by 3 bases and J by 7 bases, leaving 9 bases between them. CDR3 loop: CASGLGQGEKLFF. CDR3 sequence (DNA): TGTGCTAGTGGTTTAGGGCAGGGTGAAAAACTGTTTTTT.

The chain has TRBV19 and TRBJ2-5; TRBD1 matches at 8 bases. This CDR3 contains 15 residues. The germline gives CDR1 LNHDA, CDR2 SQIVND (reference sequence). J gave up 6 bases and V 5 bases, and 11 bases lay outside the gene matches. CDR3 loop: CASSLPGQVKQTQYF. As DNA, the CDR3 is TGTGCCAGTAGTCTTCCGGGACAGGTTAAGCAGACCCAGTACTTC. Combining the CDR3 with reference TRBV19 and TRBJ2-5 gives the whole variable domain DGGITQSPKYLFRKEGQNVTLSCEQNLNHDAMYWYRQDPGQGLRLIYYSQIVNDFQKGDIAEGYSVSREKKESFPLTVTSAQKNPTAFYLCASSLPGQVKQTQYFGPGTRLLVL.

The chain has TRBV7-9 and TRBJ1-2, with D uncertain. This CDR3 region has 15 residues. Germline V gene data show CDR1 as SEHNR and CDR2 as FQNEAQ (reference sequence). V gave up 3 bases and J gave up 3 bases, with 14 bases separating them. CDR3 coding DNA: TGTGCCAGCAGCTTCCTGGGGAGCCCAGACTATGGCTACACCTTC. This translates into CASSFLGSPDYGYTF.

This clone has just one count. The genes are TRBV2 and TRBJ2-3; 8 nucleotides agree with TRBD2. Germline assignment: CDR1 SNHLY and CDR2 FYNNEI. This CDR3 contains 16 residues. With V trimmed by 4 bases and J by 0 bases, 6 bases remained unmatched. CDR3 coding DNA: TGTGCCAGCAGTGCATGGTCTAGCGGGAGCACAGATACGCAGTATTTT. Its protein is CASSAWSSGSTDTQYF.

V usage is TRBV6-4 and J usage is TRBJ2-7; no definite D call. The CDR3 spans 15 residues. Germline CDR1 reads MRHNA; CDR2 reads SNTAGT. V shed 10 bases and J shed 3 bases, with 22 bases lying between them. Here the CDR3 DNA reads TGTGCCAACCACCTGGGCCCATTGGCTTTCTACGAGCAGTACTTC. Translated: CANHLGPLAFYEQYF.

This rearrangement joins TRBV18 to TRBJ1-1, with 7 bases that match TRBD1. The CDR3 has 13 residues. Losses at the gene ends were 4 bases for V and 7 bases for J; bases not matched to a gene: 6. The germline gives CDR1 KGHSH, CDR2 LQKENI. The CDR3, as DNA: TGTGCCAGCTCACAAACGACAGGGAATGAAGCTTTCTTT. Its protein is CASSQTTGNEAFF.

The chain uses TRBV4-3 and TRBJ2-3; 8 bases are shared with TRBD2. The V and J ends lost 0 bases and 2 bases, in that order; junction bases with no gene match: 7. The germline V gene has CDR1 LGHNA and CDR2 YSLEER. The CDR3 consists of 17 residues. The DNA for the CDR3 is TGCGCCAGCAGCCAAGATTGGGCTAGCGGGCACACAGATACGCAGTATTTT. It yields the protein CASSQDWASGHTDTQYF.

The chain employs TRBV19 and TRBJ2-2, with 8 bases aligning to TRBD2. The CDR3 has 14 residues. In germline, CDR1 is LNHDA, CDR2 SQIVND (reference sequence). The V and J ends lost 5 bases and 1 base, in that order; junction bases with no gene match: 0. DNA for the CDR3: TGTGCCAGTAGTGCGGGAGGGAACACCGGGGAGCTGTTTTTT. It yields the protein CASSAGGNTGELFF.

The chain carries TRBV9 and TRBJ2-5; no firm D call. CDR3 length equals 14 residues. Trimming cost V 0 bases and J 1 base, with 7 bases left between them. Germline assignment: CDR1 SGDLS and CDR2 YYNGEE. This CDR3 reads CASSVARGQETQYF. The CDR3 nucleotides are TGTGCCAGCAGCGTAGCGCGAGGCCAAGAGACCCAGTACTTC.

Only a few counts were recorded for this clone. The gene calls are TRBV10-3 and TRBJ2-5; perhaps TRBD2 as D (7 bases). V lost 4 bases, J lost 5 bases, and 11 bases lay in between. The germline V gene has CDR1 ENHRY and CDR2 SYGVKD. The CDR3 extends over 13 amino acids. For the CDR3, the DNA is TGTGCCATCAGTGGGCGGGGGCCGGAGACCCAGTACTTC. It yields the protein CAISGRGPETQYF.